This entry is about one TCR beta chain. The antigen remains unidentified. One end of the junction is discordant with germline, which a read error may explain. The sample originates from a study of molecular identifiers for immune sequencing clone quantification. Study findings and constraints: Spiked Jurkat TCR RNA originating from one cell could reportedly be identified amid around 970,000 naive cells. Clones that had above 20 RNA copies took up over 98% of effector molecules but under 1% in naive cells.

The CDR3 runs to 15 residues. CDR1 is LGHNA, CDR2 YSLEER, per germline. TCRdb reanalysed the PCR reads using MiXCR and keeps one entry per CDR3 protein. The sample consists of about 500,000 distinct CDR3 sequences, roughly 26% of them appearing once. The specimen was naive CD8+ T cells from blood, with Jurkat cell RNA spiked in. Described subset: FACS-sorted CD8+CD4-CCR7+CD45RA+ naive T cells. The origin of this receptor is a human donor in good health. Some libraries in this study had Jurkat cell RNA spiked in. The chain joins TRBV4-3 to TRBJ1-1; D gene uncertain. CDR3 bases: TGCGCCAGCAGCCAAGATTGGGATACAAGCACTGAAGCTCTCTTT. It is translated as CASSQDWDTSTEALF.